This TCR beta chain was captured in a study of type 1 regulatory T cells. Study at large: T-allo10 is a Tr1-enriched, alloantigen-specific CD4 T cell product made in vitro. Study-wide results and caveats: Type 1 regulatory T cells had a more restricted TCR repertoire than non-type 1 regulatory T cells.

Via MiXCR, TCRdb re-called the reads, giving one row per CDR3 protein. The table lists about 67,000 distinct CDR3 sequences, 45% to 50% of them singletons. The trim removed 2 bases at V and 1 base at J, leaving 1 base unmatched. The CDR3 has 15 residues. CDR1 SGDLS and CDR2 YYNGEE come from the germline V gene. Turning to this clonotype: What it binds is not known.

The specimen sequenced was cultured non-Tr1 T cells, either the whole culture or a sorted T cell fraction (not recorded which). This chain uses TRBV9 with TRBJ2-3, with 10 bases lining up with TRBD2. The sequence derives from a human donor in good health. The CDR3 DNA follows: TGTGCCAGCAGCGTGACTAGCGGGCGCACAGATACGCAGTATTTT. Its translation: CASSVTSGRTDTQYF. The variable domain in full, completed from reference TRBV9 and TRBJ2-3, reads DSGVTQTPKHLITATGQRVTLRCSPRSGDLSVYWYQQSLDQGLQFLIQYYNGEERAKGNILERFSAQQFPDLHSELNLSSLELGDSALYFCASSVTSGRTDTQYFGPGTRLTVL.